These 12 T cell receptor beta chains originate from one sample sequenced in a study of cytomegalovirus exposure and HLA in healthy donors. The primer mix had 60 Vbeta and 13 Jbeta primers. TCRdb's copy holds only in-frame clones and misses some; the assay was immunoSEQ multiplex PCR. Of some 100,000 clones in the sample, 79% were seen once. Source material: PBMCs. These receptor sequences come from a male donor in good health and CMV-seropositive.

This chain uses TRBV5-4 with TRBJ2-6; D remains unclear. The germline CDR1 and CDR2 sequences are SGHNT and YYREEE (reference sequence). The CDR3 spans 15 residues. Between the trimmed V and J ends, which lost 0 bases and 2 bases, there was a span of 6 bases. CDR3 bases: TGTGCCAGCAGCTTGGGCTCAGCTGGGGCCAACGTCCTGACTTTC. Residues: CASSLGSAGANVLTF.

This chain joins TRBV9 and TRBJ1-2, with 7 bases that match TRBD1. Germline trimming cut 2 bases from V and 0 bases from J; bases unmatched to any gene: 7. Germline CDR1 and CDR2: SGDLS and YYNGEE. There are 16 residues in the CDR3. The CDR3 sequence is CASSVSGGSTNYGYTF. The CDR3, as DNA: TGTGCCAGCAGCGTCTCAGGGGGATCCACTAACTATGGCTACACCTTC.

The V gene is TRBV4-3, the J gene TRBJ1-5, with 9 nucleotides matching TRBD1. The CDR3 is 17 residues long. The junction had 3 bases not matched to a gene; V was cut back by 0 bases and J by 0 bases. Germline-derived CDR1 and CDR2 are LGHNA and YSLEER. For the CDR3, the DNA is TGCGCCAGCAGCCAAGATAGGACAGGGGTTAGCAATCAGCCCCAGCATTTT. Amino acids: CASSQDRTGVSNQPQHF.

This clone was counted only a few times. V and J are TRBV5-1 and TRBJ2-7, with a possible D match to TRBD1 (6 bases). There are 14 residues in the CDR3. Per the germline V gene, CDR1 is SGHRS and CDR2 is YFSETQ. V shed 0 bases and J shed 2 bases, with 9 bases lying between them. Written as DNA, the CDR3 is TGCGCCAGCAGCTTGGGGACAGACCCCTACGAGCAGTACTTC. Translating it yields CASSLGTDPYEQYF.

The V gene is TRBV4-2, the J gene TRBJ1-1; weak D call: TRBD1 (5 bases). Germline-derived CDR1 and CDR2 are LGHNA and YNFKEQ. The CDR3 is 13 amino acids. Trimming took off 1 base at V and 10 bases at J, with 13 bases between the two ends. The CDR3 protein is CASSQGAFGGAFF. Here the CDR3 DNA reads TGTGCCAGCAGCCAAGGCGCTTTCGGGGGAGCTTTCTTT.

The V call is TRBV25-1, the J call TRBJ2-7; TRBD2 is a possible D gene (6 bases). This CDR3 comprises 11 residues. The germline V and J ends were trimmed by 8 bases and 5 bases, with 10 bases remaining between them. Germline-derived CDR1 and CDR2 are MGHDK and SYGVNS. The CDR3 sequence: CASGRGNEQYF. The CDR3, as DNA: TGTGCCAGCGGCCGGGGGAACGAGCAGTACTTC.

This chain joins TRBV4-1 and TRBJ1-6; no reliable D call. The CDR3 runs 16 residues. The V gene lost 1 base and the J gene lost 3 bases, with 10 bases spanning the gap. CDR1 and CDR2 from the germline V gene are MGHRA and YSYEKL. The CDR3 region is CASSQVEALYNSPLHF. The CDR3 DNA follows: TGCGCCAGCAGCCAAGTTGAGGCTCTCTATAATTCACCCCTCCACTTT.

This chain joins TRBV6-1 and TRBJ2-5, with TRBD2 matching 8 bases. The CDR3 contains 16 residues. Germline CDR1 and CDR2: MNHNS and SASEGT. V was clipped by 0 bases and J by 5 bases; unmatched bases: 8. CDR3 sequence reads: CASSEARLAGLETQYF. The CDR3 bases are TGTGCCAGCAGTGAAGCGCGGCTAGCGGGTTTGGAGACCCAGTACTTC.

Points on this clone: One junction end disagrees with the germline gene, perhaps due to a read error. The rearrangement links TRBV7-7 to TRBJ2-7; D possibly corresponds to TRBD1 (6 bases). The CDR3 totals 13 residues. Germline CDR1 reads SSHAT; CDR2 reads FNYEAQ (reference sequence). The CDR3 here is CASSLEQGREQYF. The CDR3 DNA is TGTGCTAGCAGCTTAGAACAGGGTCGGGAGCAGTACTTC.

The chain joins TRBV19 to TRBJ2-6; possibly TRBD1 for D (6 bases). Trimming pared 4 bases from V and 4 bases from J, leaving 17 bases between. Germline values: CDR1 LNHDA, CDR2 SQIVND (reference sequence). CDR3 length: 17 amino acids. CDR3 DNA: TGTGCCAGTAGTACGTTCGGACAGTCTGTAGGGGCCAACGTCCTGACTTTC. This translates into CASSTFGQSVGANVLTF.

The chain uses TRBV7-2 and TRBJ2-7, with 12 bases identical to TRBD2. V lost 4 bases and J lost 2; bases outside the gene matches: 3. The CDR3 extends over 15 amino acids. Germline V gene lookup returns CDR1 SGHTA and CDR2 FQGNSA. CDR3 DNA sequence: TGTGCCAGCAGCTGGGGACTAGCGGGTCCCTACGAGCAGTACTTC. It codes for CASSWGLAGPYEQYF.

In its sample, this clone was seen once. This sequence joins TRBV27 and TRBJ1-6; tentatively, D is TRBD1 (5 bases). The V end lost 3 bases, the J end lost 2 bases, and 5 bases lay between the germline ends. Germline lookup yields CDR1 MNHEY and CDR2 SMNVEV (reference sequence). The CDR3 length is 14 residues. The CDR3: CASSFRAYNSPLHF. CDR3 DNA: TGTGCCAGCAGTTTCAGGGCCTATAATTCACCCCTCCACTTT.